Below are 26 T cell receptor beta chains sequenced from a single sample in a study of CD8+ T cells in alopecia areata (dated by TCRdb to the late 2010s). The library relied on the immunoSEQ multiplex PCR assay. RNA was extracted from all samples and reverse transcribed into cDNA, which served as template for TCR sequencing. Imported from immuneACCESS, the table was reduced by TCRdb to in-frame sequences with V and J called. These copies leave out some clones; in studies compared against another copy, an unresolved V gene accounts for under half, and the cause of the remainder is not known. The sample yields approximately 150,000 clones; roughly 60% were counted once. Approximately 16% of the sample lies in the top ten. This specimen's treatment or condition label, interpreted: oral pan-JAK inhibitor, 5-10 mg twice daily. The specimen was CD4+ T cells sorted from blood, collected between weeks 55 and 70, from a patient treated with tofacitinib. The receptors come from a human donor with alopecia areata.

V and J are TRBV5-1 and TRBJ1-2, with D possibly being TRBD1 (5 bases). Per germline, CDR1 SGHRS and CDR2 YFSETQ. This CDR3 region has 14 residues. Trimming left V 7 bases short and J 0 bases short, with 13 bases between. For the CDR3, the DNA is TGCGCCAGCGCTTCGACAGCCTCTAACTATGGCTACACCTTC. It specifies CASASTASNYGYTF.

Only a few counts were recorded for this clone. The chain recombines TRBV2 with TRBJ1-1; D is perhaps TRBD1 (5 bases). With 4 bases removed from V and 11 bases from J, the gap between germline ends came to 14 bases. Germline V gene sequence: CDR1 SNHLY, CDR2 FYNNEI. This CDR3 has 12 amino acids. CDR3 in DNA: TGTGCCAGCAGTGTAGAGGGACGTACGGCTTTCTTT. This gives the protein CASSVEGRTAFF.

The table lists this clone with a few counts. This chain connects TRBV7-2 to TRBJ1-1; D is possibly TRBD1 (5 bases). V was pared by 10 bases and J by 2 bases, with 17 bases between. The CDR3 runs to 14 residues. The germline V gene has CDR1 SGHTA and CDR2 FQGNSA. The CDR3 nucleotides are TGTGCCACCGCGCCGGGGCAGAGAAACACTGAAGCTTTCTTT. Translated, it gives CATAPGQRNTEAFF. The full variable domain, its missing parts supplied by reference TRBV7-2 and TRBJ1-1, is GAGVSQSPSNKVTEKGKDVELRCDPISGHTALYWYRQSLGQGLEFLIYFQGNSAPDKSGLPSDRFSAERTGGSVSTLTIQRTQQEDSAVYLCATAPGQRNTEAFFGQGTRLTVV.

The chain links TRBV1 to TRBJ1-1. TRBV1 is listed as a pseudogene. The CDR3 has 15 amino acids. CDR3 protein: CTSTQGGDLNTEAFF. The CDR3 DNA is TGCACCAGCACCCAGGGAGGTGACCTGAACACTGAAGCTTTCTTT.

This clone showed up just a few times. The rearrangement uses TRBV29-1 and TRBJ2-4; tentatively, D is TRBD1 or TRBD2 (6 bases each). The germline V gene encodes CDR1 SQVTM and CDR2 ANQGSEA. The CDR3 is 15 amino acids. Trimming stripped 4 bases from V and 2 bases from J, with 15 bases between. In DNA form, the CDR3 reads TGCAGCGTTGGATCGGGGGCTTTAACCAAAAACATTCAGTACTTC. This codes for CSVGSGALTKNIQYF.

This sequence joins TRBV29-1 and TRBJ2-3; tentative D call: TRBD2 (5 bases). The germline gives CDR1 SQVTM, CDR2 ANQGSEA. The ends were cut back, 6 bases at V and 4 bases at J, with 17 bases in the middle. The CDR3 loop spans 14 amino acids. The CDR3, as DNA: TGCAGCGTCGACCCCGGACTTCACGCAGATACGCAGTATTTT. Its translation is CSVDPGLHADTQYF.

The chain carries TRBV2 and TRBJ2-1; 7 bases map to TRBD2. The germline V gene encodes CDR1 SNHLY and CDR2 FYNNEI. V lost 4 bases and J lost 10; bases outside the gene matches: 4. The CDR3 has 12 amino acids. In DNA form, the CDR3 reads TGTGCCAGCAGTGGACTAGCCGTCGAGCAGTTCTTC. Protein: CASSGLAVEQFF.

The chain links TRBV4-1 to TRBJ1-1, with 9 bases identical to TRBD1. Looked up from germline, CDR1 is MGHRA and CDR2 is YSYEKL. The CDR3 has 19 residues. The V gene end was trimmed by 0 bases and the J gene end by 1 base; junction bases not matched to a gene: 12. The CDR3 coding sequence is TGCGCCAGCAGCCAAGACCCGCCGGGACAGGGAAATTCGAACACTGAAGCTTTCTTT. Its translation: CASSQDPPGQGNSNTEAFF.

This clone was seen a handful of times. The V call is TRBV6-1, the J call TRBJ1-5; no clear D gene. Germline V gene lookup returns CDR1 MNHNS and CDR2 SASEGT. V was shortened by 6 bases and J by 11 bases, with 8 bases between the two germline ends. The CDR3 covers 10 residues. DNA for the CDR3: TGTGCCAGCAGCCAAGGGTCCCAGCATTTT. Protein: CASSQGSQHF.

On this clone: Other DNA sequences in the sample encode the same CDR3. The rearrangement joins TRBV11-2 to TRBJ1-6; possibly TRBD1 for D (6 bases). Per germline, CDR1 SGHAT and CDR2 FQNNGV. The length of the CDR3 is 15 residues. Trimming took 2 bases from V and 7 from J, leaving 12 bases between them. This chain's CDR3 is CASSLTPGANSPLHF. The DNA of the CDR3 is TGTGCCAGCAGCTTAACTCCAGGGGCGAATTCACCCCTCCACTTT.

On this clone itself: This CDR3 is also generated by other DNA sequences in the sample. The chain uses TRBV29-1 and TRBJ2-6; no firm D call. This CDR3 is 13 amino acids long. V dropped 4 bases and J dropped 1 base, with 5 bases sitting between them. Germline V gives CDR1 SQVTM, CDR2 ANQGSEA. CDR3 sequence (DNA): TGCAGCGTTGGGGAATCTGGGGCCAACGTCCTGACTTTC. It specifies CSVGESGANVLTF.

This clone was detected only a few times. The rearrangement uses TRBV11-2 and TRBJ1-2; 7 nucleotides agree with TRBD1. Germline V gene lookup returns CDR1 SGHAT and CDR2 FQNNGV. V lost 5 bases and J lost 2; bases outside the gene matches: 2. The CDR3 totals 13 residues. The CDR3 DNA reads TGTGCCAGCAGCCGGGACAGCAACTATGGCTACACCTTC. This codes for CASSRDSNYGYTF. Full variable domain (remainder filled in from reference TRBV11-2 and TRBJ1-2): EAGVAQSPRYKIIEKRQSVAFWCNPISGHATLYWYQQILGQGPKLLIQFQNNGVVDDSQLPKDRFSAERLKGVDSTLKIQPAKLEDSAVYLCASSRDSNYGYTFGSGTRLTVV.

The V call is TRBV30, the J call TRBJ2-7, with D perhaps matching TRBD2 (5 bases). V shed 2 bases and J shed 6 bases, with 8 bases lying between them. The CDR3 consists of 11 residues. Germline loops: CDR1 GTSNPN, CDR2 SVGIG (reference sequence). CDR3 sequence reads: CAWSTGTEQYF. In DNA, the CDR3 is TGTGCCTGGAGTACGGGAACCGAGCAGTACTTC.

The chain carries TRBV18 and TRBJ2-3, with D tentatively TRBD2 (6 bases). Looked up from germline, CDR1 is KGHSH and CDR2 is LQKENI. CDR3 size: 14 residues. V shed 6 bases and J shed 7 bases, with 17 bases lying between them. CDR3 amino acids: CASSPSSEGHTQYF. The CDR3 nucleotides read TGTGCCAGCTCGCCCTCCTCGGAGGGCCATACGCAGTATTTT.

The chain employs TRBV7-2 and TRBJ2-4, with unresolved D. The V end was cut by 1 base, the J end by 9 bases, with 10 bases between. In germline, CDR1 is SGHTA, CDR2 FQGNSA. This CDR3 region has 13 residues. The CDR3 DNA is TGTGCCAGCAGCTTAGAACCTTTTAGCATTCAGTACTTC. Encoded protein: CASSLEPFSIQYF.

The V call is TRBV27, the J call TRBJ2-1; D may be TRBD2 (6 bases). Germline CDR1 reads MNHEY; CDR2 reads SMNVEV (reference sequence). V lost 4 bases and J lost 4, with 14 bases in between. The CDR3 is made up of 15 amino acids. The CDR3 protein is CASSWEALRYNEQFF. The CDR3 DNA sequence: TGTGCCAGCAGTTGGGAGGCGCTAAGATACAATGAGCAGTTCTTC.

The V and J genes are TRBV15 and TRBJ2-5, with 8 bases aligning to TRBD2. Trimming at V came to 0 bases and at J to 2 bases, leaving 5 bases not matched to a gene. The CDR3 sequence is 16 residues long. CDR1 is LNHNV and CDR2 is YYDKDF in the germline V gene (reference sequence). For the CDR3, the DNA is TGTGCCACCAGCAGAGATAGAGCTAGCGGGCAAGAGACCCAGTACTTC. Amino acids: CATSRDRASGQETQYF.

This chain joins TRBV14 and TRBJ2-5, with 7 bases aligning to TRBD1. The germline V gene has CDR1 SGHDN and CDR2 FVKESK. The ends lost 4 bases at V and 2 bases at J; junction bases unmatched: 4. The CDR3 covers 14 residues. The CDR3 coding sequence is TGTGCCAGCAGCCCGGTGACAGGGCAAGAGACCCAGTACTTC. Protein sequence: CASSPVTGQETQYF. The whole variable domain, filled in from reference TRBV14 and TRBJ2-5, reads EAGVTQFPSHSVIEKGQTVTLRCDPISGHDNLYWYRRVMGKEIKFLLHFVKESKQDESGMPNNRFLAERTGGTYSTLKVQPAELEDSGVYFCASSPVTGQETQYFGPGTRLLVL.

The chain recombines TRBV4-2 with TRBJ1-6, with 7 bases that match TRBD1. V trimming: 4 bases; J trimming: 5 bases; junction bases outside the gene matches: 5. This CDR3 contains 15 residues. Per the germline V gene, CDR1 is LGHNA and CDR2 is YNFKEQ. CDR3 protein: CASSRPDRDNSPLHF. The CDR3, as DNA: TGTGCCAGCAGCCGACCTGACAGGGATAATTCACCCCTCCACTTT.

The CDR3 loop reads CASSRDRRDTEAFF. DNA of the CDR3: TGTGCCAGCAGTCGGGACAGGCGGGACACTGAAGCTTTCTTT. This chain connects TRBV6-5 to TRBJ1-1; TRBD1 matches 8 bases. The CDR3 runs to 14 residues. With 5 bases clipped from V and 3 bases from J, the junction kept 5 bases outside the gene matches. Per the germline V gene, CDR1 is MNHEY and CDR2 is SVGAGI.

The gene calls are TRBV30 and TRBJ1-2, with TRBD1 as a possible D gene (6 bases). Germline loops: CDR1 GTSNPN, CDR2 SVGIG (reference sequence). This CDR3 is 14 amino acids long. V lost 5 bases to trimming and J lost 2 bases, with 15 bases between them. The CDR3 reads CAWRVGGANYGYTF. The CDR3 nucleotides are TGTGCCTGGCGGGTTGGGGGCGCAAACTATGGCTACACCTTC.

CDR3 sequence: CASSVVPLDSFSGNTIYF. CDR3 bases: TGTGCCAGCAGCGTAGTACCCCTCGACAGCTTCTCTGGAAACACCATATATTTT. The rearrangement uses TRBV9 and TRBJ1-3, with TRBD1 as a possible D gene (5 bases). Trimming stripped 0 bases from V and 0 bases from J, with 16 bases between. The CDR3 extends over 18 amino acids. Germline CDR1 SGDLS, CDR2 YYNGEE.

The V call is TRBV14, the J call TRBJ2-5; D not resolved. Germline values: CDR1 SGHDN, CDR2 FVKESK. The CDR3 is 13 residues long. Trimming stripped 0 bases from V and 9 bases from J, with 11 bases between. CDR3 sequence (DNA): TGTGCCAGCAGCCAAGATCTTCCGGTCCCCCAGTACTTC. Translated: CASSQDLPVPQYF. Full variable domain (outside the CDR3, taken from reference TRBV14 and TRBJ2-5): EAGVTQFPSHSVIEKGQTVTLRCDPISGHDNLYWYRRVMGKEIKFLLHFVKESKQDESGMPNNRFLAERTGGTYSTLKVQPAELEDSGVYFCASSQDLPVPQYFGPGTRLLVL.

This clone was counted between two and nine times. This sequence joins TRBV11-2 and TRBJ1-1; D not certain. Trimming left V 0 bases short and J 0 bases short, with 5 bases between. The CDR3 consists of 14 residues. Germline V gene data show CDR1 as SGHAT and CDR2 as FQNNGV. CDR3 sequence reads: CASSLERMNTEAFF. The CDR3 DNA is TGTGCCAGCAGCTTAGAACGGATGAACACTGAAGCTTTCTTT.

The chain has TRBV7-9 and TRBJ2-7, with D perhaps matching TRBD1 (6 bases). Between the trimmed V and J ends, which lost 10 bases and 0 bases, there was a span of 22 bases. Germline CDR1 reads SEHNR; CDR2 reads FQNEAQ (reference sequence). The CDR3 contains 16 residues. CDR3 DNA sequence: TGTGCCACCTCGGGACATCCGCCTCCCAGCTCCTACGAGCAGTACTTC. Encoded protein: CATSGHPPPSSYEQYF. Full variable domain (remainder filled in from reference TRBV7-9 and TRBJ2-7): DTGVSQNPRHKITKRGQNVTFRCDPISEHNRLYWYRQTLGQGPEFLTYFQNEAQLEKSRLLSDRFSAERPKGSFSTLEIQRTEQGDSAMYLCATSGHPPPSSYEQYFGPGTRLTVT.

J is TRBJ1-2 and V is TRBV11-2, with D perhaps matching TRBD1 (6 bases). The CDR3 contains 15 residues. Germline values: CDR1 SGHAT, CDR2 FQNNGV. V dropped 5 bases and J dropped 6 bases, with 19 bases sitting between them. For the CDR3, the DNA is TGTGCCAGCAGCCGGAACCCCGGGACACTAAATGGCTACACCTTC. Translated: CASSRNPGTLNGYTF.